The rows below give T cell receptor beta chains drawn from one sample of a study of T cells in Graves' hyperthyroidism and ophthalmopathy. TCRdb passed the multiplex PCR reads through MiXCR, listing each CDR3 protein once. The table records 300,000 to 400,000 distinct CDR3 sequences, around 14% of them present only once. Source material: blood. Every receptor here comes from a woman aged 55-70 years with Graves' hyperthyroidism. Both conserved end residues are part of each CDR3. The D gene is left open where the match is weak. Size values are once, few and many counts, or a class for expanded clones, and some rows have none.

D gene	V gene	clone size	J gene	CDR3 length	CDR3 protein	CDR3 DNA
TRBD2	TRBV11-3	many	TRBJ2-1	15	CASSFRTSTYNEQFF	TGTGCCAGCAGCTTTAGGACTAGCACGTACAATGAGCAGTTCTTC
TRBD2	TRBV4-1	few	TRBJ2-7	15	CASSQLTSGVYEQYF	TGCGCCAGCAGTCAATTGACTAGCGGAGTATACGAGCAGTACTTC
TRBD1	TRBV7-3	many	TRBJ2-3	16	CASSLGSTGGTDTQYF	TGTGCCAGCAGCTTAGGGAGTACAGGGGGGACAGATACGCAGTATTTT
TRBD2	TRBV12-3/TRBV12-4	few	TRBJ2-2	15	CASTPWTSGRGELFF	TGTGCCAGCACCCCTTGGACTAGCGGGAGGGGGGAGCTGTTTTTT
TRBD2	TRBV14	.	TRBJ2-1	16	CASSPWRTSGSNEQFF	TGTGCCAGTAGCCCCTGGAGGACTAGCGGGAGCAATGAGCAGTTCTTC
.	TRBV11-2	many	TRBJ2-1	13	CASSLARDNEQFF	TGTGCCAGCAGCTTGGCCAGGGACAATGAGCAGTTCTTC
TRBD1	TRBV11-2	.	TRBJ1-5	15	CASSHTGGGNQPQHF	TGTGCCAGCAGCCATACAGGGGGCGGCAATCAGCCCCAGCATTTT
.	TRBV20-1	many	TRBJ2-3	15	CSARPFRASTDTQYF	TGCAGTGCTAGACCGTTCCGGGCCAGCACAGATACGCAGTATTTT
.	TRBV27	.	TRBJ1-3	14	CASSLLGPGNTIYF	TGTGCCAGCAGTTTATTAGGGCCTGGAAACACCATATATTTT
.	TRBV20-1	many	TRBJ2-7	13	CSAPRQDSYEQYF	TGCAGTGCCCCACGACAGGATTCCTACGAGCAGTACTTC
.	TRBV7-9	few	TRBJ1-2	13	CASSFDSAYGYTF	TGTGCCAGCAGCTTCGACAGTGCCTATGGCTACACCTTC
.	TRBV7-8	few	TRBJ2-5	14	CASSLASSSETQYF	TGTGCCAGCAGCTTAGCATCTAGCTCAGAGACCCAGTACTTC
TRBD1	TRBV5-8	many	TRBJ2-5	16	CASSLGGQGAWETQYF	TGTGCCAGCAGCTTGGGGGGACAGGGGGCTTGGGAGACCCAGTACTTC
.	TRBV13	many	TRBJ2-2	15	CASSLGQGFAGELFF	TGTGCCAGCAGCTTAGGCCAGGGGTTCGCCGGGGAGCTGTTTTTT
.	TRBV20-1	many	TRBJ1-6	15	CSASEAGVDNSPLHF	TGCAGTGCTAGTGAGGCAGGGGTTGATAATTCACCCCTCCACTTT
TRBD1	TRBV11-3	many	TRBJ2-7	13	CASSPDRGLEQYF	TGTGCCAGCAGCCCCGACAGGGGGCTCGAGCAGTACTTC
.	TRBV28	many	TRBJ2-3	15	CASSPPPGASGTQYF	TGTGCCAGCAGCCCTCCGCCGGGGGCGTCGGGTACGCAGTATTTT